These 5 T cell receptor beta chains originate from one sample sequenced in a study of OX40 agonist ivuxolimab in advanced cancers. Only in-frame clones appear in the TCRdb table, and some are missing; sequencing was by immunoSEQ multiplex PCR. The table shows some 70,000 clones, with approximately 90% occurring only once. Sequenced material: CD4+ or CD8+ T cells sorted from blood, taken in a trial of the OX40 agonist ivuxolimab. The receptors were sampled from an adult with an advanced solid tumor such as melanoma, head and neck, liver or kidney cancer.

This clone has only one observation. The chain carries TRBV6-1 and TRBJ1-2; no clear D gene. The CDR3 spans 13 residues. CDR1 is MNHNS and CDR2 is SASEGT in the germline V gene. Trimming shortened V by 5 bases and J by 6 bases, and 13 bases separated the two germline ends. The CDR3 DNA sequence: TGTGCCAGCAGTAACATAATCAGTAATGGCTACACCTTC. Its translation: CASSNIISNGYTF.

V usage is TRBV18 and J usage is TRBJ2-7, with 7 bases fitting TRBD1. Per germline, CDR1 KGHSH and CDR2 LQKENI. CDR3 length: 14 amino acids. V was clipped by 5 bases and J by 3 bases; unmatched bases: 7. The CDR3 protein is CASSAGGNDYEQYF. The CDR3 nucleotides are TGTGCCAGCTCAGCAGGGGGTAATGACTACGAGCAGTACTTC.

This sequence joins TRBV5-1 and TRBJ2-2; no clear D gene. Germline loops: CDR1 SGHRS, CDR2 YFSETQ. V was trimmed by 5 bases and J by 1 base, leaving 12 bases between them. This CDR3 has 15 amino acids. CDR3 nucleotides: TGCGCCAGCAGACCCTCGGCAGGGAACACCGGGGAGCTGTTTTTT. Its protein is CASRPSAGNTGELFF.

This sequence joins TRBV5-1 and TRBJ2-5; 11 positions match TRBD2. Germline CDR1 and CDR2: SGHRS and YFSETQ. This CDR3 is built from 19 residues. Trimming removed 3 bases from V and 5 bases from J; junction bases left unmatched: 18. The CDR3 region has the DNA TGCGCCAGCAGCTCGGGCTCTCAAAATAGCGGGGGGGCCTGGGAGACCCAGTACTTC. Its protein is CASSSGSQNSGGAWETQYF.

The V call is TRBV19, the J call TRBJ1-1; the D gene is possibly TRBD1 (6 bases). Germline CDR1 reads LNHDA; CDR2 reads SQIVND (reference sequence). V dropped 5 bases and J dropped 1 base, with 11 bases sitting between them. The CDR3 is 14 residues long. Here the CDR3 reads CASSVQGSNTEAFF. CDR3 nucleotide sequence: TGTGCCAGTAGTGTACAGGGATCGAACACTGAAGCTTTCTTT.